Sequencing of this T cell receptor (beta chain) was carried out in a study of lymphopenia after photon versus proton radiotherapy. Generated by immunoSEQ multiplex PCR, the TCRdb table keeps only in-frame clones and is missing some. In the table there are around 29,000 clones, 94% of which are singletons. This CDR3 has 18 residues. The germline V gene encodes CDR1 LGHNT and CDR2 FRNRAP. V was cut by 6 bases and J by 1 base, with 25 bases left in between. This chain links TRBV12-5 with TRBJ2-7, with a possible D match to TRBD1 (6 bases). This clonotype was obtained from a woman between 45 and 60 years old with cholangiocarcinoma. The sequences come from peripheral blood, collected from a patient treated with photon-based radiotherapy. CDR3 in amino acids: CASGPPQLRTEVSYEQYF. The CDR3 DNA reads TGTGCTAGTGGCCCACCCCAGCTCCGGACAGAGGTTTCCTACGAGCAGTACTTC.